This is a list of T cell receptor beta chains from one sample in a study of cytomegalovirus exposure and HLA in healthy donors. Some clones are missing from TCRdb's copy, which holds only in-frame ones; the method was immunoSEQ multiplex PCR. The repertoire table contains 200,000 to 250,000 clones. Sequencing was done on a sample of PBMCs. The receptors were gathered from a woman aged 25 to 39 in good health and CMV-seropositive. The CDR3 runs from the conserved cysteine through the conserved F or W. Fields, in order: D gene, J gene, V gene, CDR3 DNA, CDR3 protein. D genes are given only for firm matches.

NA | TRBJ2-1 | TRBV2 | TGTGCCAGCAGTGAATCCCTCGCCGCGCGGACAGCCGCCTACAATGAGCAGTTCTTC | CASSESLAARTAAYNEQFF
NA | TRBJ1-1 | TRBV28 | TGTGCCAGCAGCCTACTAAACCCGATGAACACTGAAGCTTTCTTT | CASSLLNPMNTEAFF
NA | TRBJ1-1 | TRBV4-3 | TGCGCCAGCAGCCAACCGGGCGGACATTTCACTGAAGCTTTCTTT | CASSQPGGHFTEAFF
TRBD2 | TRBJ2-5 | TRBV4-1 | TGCGCCAGCAGCCAAGCCCCTAGCGGGAGGGCCTGGGGTCAAGAGACCCAGTACTTC | CASSQAPSGRAWGQETQYF
TRBD2 | TRBJ2-7 | TRBV4-1 | TGCGCCAGCAGCCAAGGGACTAGCGGGGGGACTACTTCTCACTACGAGCAGTACTTC | CASSQGTSGGTTSHYEQYF
TRBD2 | TRBJ2-1 | TRBV5-1 | TGCGCCAGCAGCACTAGCGGGTCCGCCTACAATGAGCAGTTCTTC | CASSTSGSAYNEQFF
NA | TRBJ2-1 | TRBV6-5 | TGTGCCAGCAGTTATGGGGGGAATGAGCAGTTCTTC | CASSYGGNEQFF
NA | TRBJ2-7 | TRBV4-3 | TGCGCCAGCAGCCAAGATCCCCGGGCCTACGAGCAGTACTTC | CASSQDPRAYEQYF
NA | TRBJ2-4 | TRBV4-3 | TGCGCCAGCAGCCAAGGATTGCGGCCTATGGACTCTCAGTACTTC | CASSQGLRPMDSQYF
NA | TRBJ1-6 | TRBV4-1 | TGCGCCAGCAGCCAAGATCGCTCCTATAATTCACCCCTCCACTTT | CASSQDRSYNSPLHF
NA | TRBJ1-2 | TRBV6-6 | TGTGCCAGCAGTTCCGCAGGCGAGACTAGGGGCTACACCTTC | CASSSAGETRGYTF
NA | TRBJ2-3 | TRBV11-2 | TGTGCCAGCAGCTTAGTTCCGGGGGGCCCCACATACACAGATACGCAGTATTTT | CASSLVPGGPTYTDTQYF
TRBD2 | TRBJ2-5 | TRBV4-1 | TGCGCCAGCAGCCAACTAGCGGGGGGGAGCGAGACCCAGTACTTC | CASSQLAGGSETQYF
TRBD1 | TRBJ1-2 | TRBV28 | TGTGCCATCCGGACAGGGAGAGACTATGGCTACACCTTC | CAIRTGRDYGYTF
NA | TRBJ1-4 | TRBV10-3 | TGTGCCATCAGTGAAGCAGGGCCTAATGAAAAACTGTTTTTT | CAISEAGPNEKLFF
TRBD2 | TRBJ2-1 | TRBV2 | TGTGCCAGCCGGACGGGACTAGCCAATGAGCAGTTCTTC | CASRTGLANEQFF
NA | TRBJ2-7 | TRBV28 | TGTGCCAGCAGTTTACCCGGGAGCTCCTACGAGCAGTACTTC | CASSLPGSSYEQYF
NA | TRBJ1-1 | TRBV19 | TGTGCCAGTAGTCGGGACCGGGAGACTGAAGCTTTCTTT | CASSRDRETEAFF
TRBD1 | TRBJ2-7 | TRBV2 | TGTGCCAGCAGGGTCGGACAGGGTTTCAACGAGCAGTACTTC | CASRVGQGFNEQYF
TRBD1 | TRBJ2-5 | TRBV25-1 | TGTGCCAGCAGTGAATTGGGACAGGGGACACCCTGGGGGGAGACCCAGTACTTC | CASSELGQGTPWGETQYF
NA | TRBJ2-7 | TRBV20-1 | TGCAGTGCTAGAGAGTTATACGAGCAGTACTTC | CSARELYEQYF
NA | TRBJ1-2 | TRBV6-5 | TGTGCCAGCAGTTACTCGGGGGCTGATGGCTACACCTTC | CASSYSGADGYTF
NA | TRBJ2-2 | TRBV7-9 | TGTGCCAGCCCTGCCCGGGGGAACACCGGGGAGCTGTTTTTT | CASPARGNTGELFF
TRBD2 | TRBJ2-3 | TRBV19 | TGTGCCAGTAGTCGGACTAGCGGGGGGTGGGTTACCCCAGATACGCAGTATTTT | CASSRTSGGWVTPDTQYF
NA | TRBJ2-2 | TRBV4-3 | TGCGCCAGCAGCCAAGACCTCGCGAACACCGGGGAGCTGTTTTTT | CASSQDLANTGELFF
NA | TRBJ2-1 | TRBV11-2 | TGTGCCAGCAGCTCGGACTTTTACAATGAGCAGTTCTTC | CASSSDFYNEQFF
TRBD2 | TRBJ2-5 | TRBV7-9 | TGTGCCAGCAGCATACTAGCGGGGGCCCAAGAGACCCAGTACTTC | CASSILAGAQETQYF
NA | TRBJ2-3 | TRBV28 | TGTGCCAGCACCCTTCTGCAGGGGCCGAGCACAGATACGCAGTATTTT | CASTLLQGPSTDTQYF
NA | TRBJ2-1 | TRBV7-9 | TGTGCCAGCAGCTTAACTGAGTTATTGAATGAGCAGTTCTTC | CASSLTELLNEQFF
NA | TRBJ1-3 | TRBV15 | TGTGCCACCAGCGTTATCTCTGGAAACACCATATATTTT | CATSVISGNTIYF
TRBD1 | TRBJ1-5 | TRBV27 | TGTGCCAGCAGTCTATTCCTTTTCCCGGGACAGGGGGCCATAGGCAATCAGCCCCAGCATTTT | CASSLFLFPGQGAIGNQPQHF
NA | TRBJ1-3 | TRBV2 | TGTGCCAGCGGAAGGGAGGCAGGAAACACCATATATTTT | CASGREAGNTIYF
TRBD1 | TRBJ1-5 | TRBV10-3 | TGTGCCATCAGTGAGGGAGGACAGGGGGGCAATCAGCCCCAGCATTTT | CAISEGGQGGNQPQHF
NA | TRBJ1-5 | TRBV4-1 | TGCGCCAGCAGCGCTAAGTTGGTGGTCTATAGCAATCAGCTCCAGCATTTT | CASSAKLVVYSNQLQHF
TRBD2 | TRBJ2-5 | TRBV6-1 | TGTGCCAGCAGTGCGAGGACGGGAGGGGGGACCCAGTACTTC | CASSARTGGGTQYF
NA | TRBJ2-3 | TRBV7-9 | TGTGCCAGCAGCCGTCCGAGGATAGGCACAGATACGCAGTATTTT | CASSRPRIGTDTQYF
NA | TRBJ2-2 | TRBV4-3 | TGCGCCAGCAGCCGAGGTAGCATGGGGCTCCCCGGGGAGCTGTTTTTT | CASSRGSMGLPGELFF
TRBD1 | TRBJ1-1 | TRBV7-9 | TGTGCCAGCAGCTTATCCGGGACAGGAACTGAAGCTTTCTTT | CASSLSGTGTEAFF
TRBD1 | TRBJ1-5 | TRBV19 | TGTGCCAGTAGTACCCGAGGACAGGGGGCTGCTCAGCCCCAGCATTTT | CASSTRGQGAAQPQHF
NA | TRBJ1-1 | TRBV18 | TGTGCCAGCTCACCCCTGGAGGGCACTGAAGCTTTCTTT | CASSPLEGTEAFF
TRBD1 | TRBJ1-1 | TRBV30 | TGTGCCTGGAGTCCAGGGGGCACTGAAGCTTTCTTT | CAWSPGGTEAFF
NA | TRBJ1-6 | TRBV7-9 | TGTGCCAGCAGCTTTCCACCAGGGAAAAGGAGCTCCTATAATTCACCCCTCCACTTT | CASSFPPGKRSSYNSPLHF
NA | TRBJ2-5 | TRBV28 | TGTGCCAGCAGTTTCCCCTCCCGGGAGACCCAGTACTTC | CASSFPSRETQYF
TRBD1 | TRBJ2-7 | TRBV15 | TGTGCCACCAGCAGAGATCTGGACAGGGGGCGGATATACGAGCAGTACTTC | CATSRDLDRGRIYEQYF
NA | TRBJ1-1 | TRBV2 | TGTGCCAGCAACTTAAACACTGAAGCTTTCTTT | CASNLNTEAFF
NA | TRBJ1-1 | TRBV7-9 | TGTGCCAGCAGCTTTGAATGGCAGTTGAACACTGAAGCTTTCTTT | CASSFEWQLNTEAFF
TRBD2 | TRBJ2-1 | TRBV5-1 | TGCGCCAGCAGCTCGTCTAGCGGGGGGTACAATGAGCAGTTCTTC | CASSSSSGGYNEQFF
NA | TRBJ2-1 | TRBV6-1 | TGTGCCAGCAGTGAAGTGTTCGGTAGTAGCGTTGAACCTTGGAATGAGCAGTTCTTC | CASSEVFGSSVEPWNEQFF
NA | TRBJ2-1 | TRBV9 | TGTGCCAGCAGCGTAGTTGCGGGTAATGAGCAGTTCTTC | CASSVVAGNEQFF
NA | TRBJ1-4 | TRBV7-9 | TGTGCCAGCAGCTTGGGGCACAGCCAAAATGAAAAACTGTTTTTT | CASSLGHSQNEKLFF
TRBD1 | TRBJ1-2 | TRBV2 | TGTGCCAGCAGTGTAGGGACAGGGGACCGGGGCTACACCTTC | CASSVGTGDRGYTF
TRBD1 | TRBJ1-2 | TRBV6-6 | TGTGCCAGCAGCTTGACAGGGGACGGCTACACCTTC | CASSLTGDGYTF
NA | TRBJ1-2 | TRBV7-2 | TGTGCCAGCAGCTTACAGATGGGGGCGGCTAGAGGCTACACCTTC | CASSLQMGAARGYTF
TRBD1 | TRBJ1-5 | TRBV27 | TGTGCCAGTAAATCGGACAGGGGAGATCAGCCCCAGCATTTT | CASKSDRGDQPQHF
NA | TRBJ1-6 | TRBV7-9 | TGTGCCAGCAGCTTAGCACAGGCGATCAATTCACCCCTCCACTTT | CASSLAQAINSPLHF